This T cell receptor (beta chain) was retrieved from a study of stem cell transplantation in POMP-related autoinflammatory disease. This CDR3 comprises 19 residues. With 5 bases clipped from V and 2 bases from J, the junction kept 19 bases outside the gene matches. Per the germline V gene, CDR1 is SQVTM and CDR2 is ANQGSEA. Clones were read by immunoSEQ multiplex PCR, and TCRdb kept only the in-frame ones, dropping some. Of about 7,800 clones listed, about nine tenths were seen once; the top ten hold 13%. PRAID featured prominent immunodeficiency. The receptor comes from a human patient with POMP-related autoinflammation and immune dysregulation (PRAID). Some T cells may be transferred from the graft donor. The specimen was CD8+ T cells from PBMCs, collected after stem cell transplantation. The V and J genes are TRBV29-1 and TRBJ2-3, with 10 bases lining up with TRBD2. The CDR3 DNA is TGCAGCGTTCCCGAGGATGGGAGCGGGAGGGACCTAGACACAGATACGCAGTATTTT. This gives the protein CSVPEDGSGRDLDTDTQYF.